A single TCR beta chain is shown here with its context. Its antigen is still unknown. Noted treatment: roughly 11-day PBMC culture with coronavirus spike peptide pools or control peptides (ViraFEST assay). V was clipped by 5 bases and J by 2 bases; unmatched bases: 4. Germline lookup yields CDR1 MGHDK and CDR2 SYGVNS. This CDR3 comprises 15 residues. Cultured CD4+ T cells had their DNA profiled by the Oncomine TCR Beta short-read assay. Each CDR3 protein gets one entry after TCRdb re-called the PCR reads with MiXCR. The table records about 14,000 distinct CDR3 sequences, less than 30% of them present only once. The source of the sample is a study of vaccination and CD4 T cells after COVID-19. Study details: A positive SARS-CoV-2 nasal swab PCR result was recorded for each convalescent patient; about nine were mild and one severe. In culture, cells were exposed to overlapping spike peptides from SARS-CoV-2, HCoV-NL63, HCoV-OC43 and HCoV-229E.

Study outcomes and limitations: Spike mono-reactivity was shown by 304 of 307 vaccine-specific clones in convalescent patients.

The sample consisted of cultured CD4+ T cells from blood. This chain joins TRBV25-1 and TRBJ1-2; TRBD1 matches 11 bases. This receptor was identified in a human donor with COVID-19. CDR3 residues: CASSFRDRGNYGYTF. The CDR3 DNA is TGTGCCAGCAGTTTCCGGGACAGGGGGAACTATGGCTACACCTTC.